These 26 T cell receptor beta chains came from one sample sequenced in a study of blood T cell repertoires in COVID-19. The repertoire was sequenced with immunoSEQ multiplex PCR; TCRdb's copy has only in-frame clones and lacks some. The sample comprises 200,000 or so clones, 80% of which are singletons, and around 5.4% rests with the top ten. Sequenced input: peripheral blood. Receptors originate from a woman in her 70s with acute or convalescent COVID-19.

V gene TRBV7-2 combines with J gene TRBJ2-7, with 8 bases matching TRBD2. Trimming took 5 bases from V and 2 from J; bases not matched to a gene: 5. CDR1 and CDR2 (germline): SGHTA, FQGNSA. The CDR3 contains 14 residues. CDR3 coding DNA: TGTGCCAGCAGCCTATCGGGAGGGCCCTACGAGCAGTACTTC. This sequence encodes CASSLSGGPYEQYF.

The rearrangement uses TRBV12-3 or TRBV12-4 and TRBJ2-3, with 8 bases fitting TRBD2. The CDR3 has 13 residues. V trimming: 5 bases; J trimming: 9 bases; junction bases outside the gene matches: 7. The CDR3: CASSLSGSNTQYF. The CDR3 coding sequence is TGTGCCAGCAGTCTCAGCGGGAGCAACACGCAGTATTTT.

The gene calls are TRBV6-1 and TRBJ1-4, with 9 bases matching TRBD1. This CDR3 has 21 amino acids. With 0 bases clipped from V and 3 bases from J, the junction kept 17 bases outside the gene matches. CDR1 MNHNS and CDR2 SASEGT come from the germline V gene. The DNA of the CDR3 is TGTGCCAGCAGTGAAGCGAGCGAGACAGGGGGTATCCTCAGAGCTAATGAAAAACTGTTTTTT. Its protein product is CASSEASETGGILRANEKLFF.

This clone was detected once. The genes are TRBV5-8 and TRBJ1-5, with D unclear. Germline CDR1 and CDR2: SGHTS and YDEGEE. The CDR3 runs to 13 residues. Trimming left V 4 bases short and J 4 bases short, with 9 bases between. The CDR3 here is CASSVDTNQPQHF. Written as DNA, the CDR3 is TGTGCCAGCAGCGTAGACACAAATCAGCCCCAGCATTTT.

The rearrangement uses TRBV29-1 and TRBJ1-5; 7 nucleotides agree with TRBD1. The CDR3 is 13 residues long. V gave up 5 bases and J gave up 2 bases; unmatched junction bases: 3. Germline CDR1 SQVTM, CDR2 ANQGSEA. The CDR3 DNA is TGCAGCGTTCAAACAGGGGGCAATCAGCCCCAGCATTTT. It codes for CSVQTGGNQPQHF.

The rearrangement links TRBV10-3 to TRBJ2-1; tentative D call: TRBD1 (6 bases). Per germline, CDR1 ENHRY and CDR2 SYGVKD. This CDR3 is built from 14 residues. Trimming took off 2 bases at V and 9 bases at J, with 14 bases between the two ends. CDR3 DNA sequence: TGTGCCATCAGTGAGAATAGGGGGTCGCGTGAGCAGTTCTTC. Protein: CAISENRGSREQFF.

As DNA, the CDR3 is TGTGCCAGCAGCGTGACTAGCCAGGCTGGGGAGCAGTACTTC. Its translation: CASSVTSQAGEQYF. The V gene is TRBV11-2, the J gene TRBJ2-7, with 7 positions matching TRBD2. Germline trimming cut 5 bases from V and 7 bases from J; bases unmatched to any gene: 11. This CDR3 region has 14 residues. Looked up from germline, CDR1 is SGHAT and CDR2 is FQNNGV. Complete variable domain (other parts from reference TRBV11-2 and TRBJ2-7): EAGVAQSPRYKIIEKRQSVAFWCNPISGHATLYWYQQILGQGPKLLIQFQNNGVVDDSQLPKDRFSAERLKGVDSTLKIQPAKLEDSAVYLCASSVTSQAGEQYFGPGTRLTVT.

The genes are TRBV5-4 and TRBJ1-2; the D gene is possibly TRBD1 (6 bases). This CDR3 region has 15 residues. The germline V gene encodes CDR1 SGHNT and CDR2 YYREEE (reference sequence). Trimming removed 1 base from V and 3 bases from J, with 13 bases in between. In DNA, the CDR3 is TGTGCCAGCAGCTTGATTGGGGCAGGGGACTATGGCTACACCTTC. It specifies CASSLIGAGDYGYTF.

The gene calls are TRBV24-1 and TRBJ2-1; 14 positions match TRBD2. The CDR3 is 16 amino acids. The V and J ends lost 4 bases and 6 bases, in that order; junction bases with no gene match: 4. Germline assignment: CDR1 KGHDR and CDR2 SFDVKD. CDR3 sequence reads: CATSDQGLAGVNEQFF. CDR3 coding DNA: TGTGCCACCAGTGACCAGGGACTAGCGGGAGTCAATGAGCAGTTCTTC.

The CDR3: CASSPLAGDYNEQFF. The CDR3 nucleotides are TGTGCCAGCAGCCCGCTAGCGGGAGATTACAATGAGCAGTTCTTC. V is TRBV5-4 and J is TRBJ2-1; TRBD2 matches 10 bases. The J segment lost 4 bases and the V segment lost 4 bases, leaving 5 bases of the junction unmatched. CDR1 and CDR2 (germline): SGHNT, YYREEE (reference sequence). The CDR3 runs 15 residues.

The chain combines TRBV23-1 with TRBJ1-5; D is unresolved. TRBV23-1 belongs to the ORF category, with a function that is uncertain. The CDR3 has 17 amino acids. The V gene lost 0 bases and the J gene lost 0 bases, with 12 bases spanning the gap. Here the CDR3 DNA reads TGCGCCAGCAGTCAATCGACGAATTCGGGTAGCAATCAGCCCCAGCATTTT. As protein: CASSQSTNSGSNQPQHF.

This chain's CDR3 is CASNLVGGSYNSPLHF. CDR3 DNA sequence: TGTGCCAGCAACCTTGTCGGGGGCTCCTATAATTCACCCCTCCACTTT. The chain joins TRBV5-5 to TRBJ1-6; weak D call: TRBD1 (5 bases). V shed 6 bases and J shed 0 bases, with 13 bases lying between them. Germline V gives CDR1 SGHKS, CDR2 YYEKEE (reference sequence). The CDR3 extends over 16 amino acids.

The chain uses TRBV30 and TRBJ1-1; 10 nucleotides match TRBD1. The length of the CDR3 is 15 residues. The V gene's germline CDR1 is GTSNPN and CDR2 SVGIG (reference sequence). V dropped 4 bases and J dropped 2; count of bases not matched to a gene: 7. DNA for the CDR3: TGTGCCTGGACGACAGGGGGCCACGGTAACACTGAAGCTTTCTTT. This codes for CAWTTGGHGNTEAFF.

The CDR3 reads CASSPRGAAGATDTQYF. For the CDR3, the DNA is TGTGCCAGCAGCCCAAGGGGGGCCGCGGGAGCAACAGATACGCAGTATTTT. This rearrangement joins TRBV11-2 to TRBJ2-3, with D possibly TRBD2 on 7 matching bases. V was clipped by 5 bases and J by 3 bases, with 21 bases between them. From germline, CDR1 is SGHAT and CDR2 FQNNGV. The CDR3 length is 17 residues.

V and J are TRBV5-1 and TRBJ1-6; 7 bases align to TRBD1. The CDR3 covers 16 residues. CDR1 is SGHRS and CDR2 is YFSETQ in the germline V gene. J gave up 3 bases and V 4 bases, and 7 bases lay outside the gene matches. Here the CDR3 DNA reads TGCGCCAGCAGCCCCCGGGACAGAAACTATAATTCACCCCTCCACTTT. Residues: CASSPRDRNYNSPLHF.

This clone was seen once. V gene TRBV28 combines with J gene TRBJ2-1; D is possibly TRBD2 (5 bases). The CDR3 is 14 residues long. Trimming removed 2 bases from V and 0 bases from J, with 5 bases in between. The germline V gene has CDR1 MDHEN and CDR2 SYDVKM. CDR3 region: CASSLGSSYNEQFF. CDR3 nucleotides: TGTGCCAGCAGTTTAGGGAGCTCCTACAATGAGCAGTTCTTC.

This chain joins TRBV29-1 and TRBJ1-1, with D possibly being TRBD1 (5 bases). The V end was cut by 2 bases, the J end by 5 bases, with 9 bases between. Germline V gene lookup returns CDR1 SQVTM and CDR2 ANQGSEA. CDR3 size: 12 residues. Here the CDR3 reads CSVEKGLTEAFF. CDR3 bases: TGCAGCGTTGAAAAGGGGCTTACTGAAGCTTTCTTT.

The chain links TRBV11-3 to TRBJ1-1; D is possibly TRBD1 (6 bases). Germline CDR1 SGHNT, CDR2 YENEEA. The V and J ends lost 3 bases and 5 bases respectively, with 10 bases between them. CDR3 length: 13 residues. The CDR3 sequence is CASSLWGRTEAFF. DNA of the CDR3: TGTGCCAGCAGCTTGTGGGGGCGGACTGAAGCTTTCTTT. The whole variable domain, filled in from reference TRBV11-3 and TRBJ1-1, reads EAGVVQSPRYKIIEKKQPVAFWCNPISGHNTLYWYLQNLGQGPELLIRYENEEAVDDSQLPKDRFSAERLKGVDSTLKIQPAELGDSAVYLCASSLWGRTEAFFGQGTRLTVV.

This clone was recorded a few times. This sequence joins TRBV7-2 and TRBJ1-5; 7 bases agree with TRBD1. Germline V gene sequence: CDR1 SGHTA, CDR2 FQGNSA. This CDR3 region has 19 residues. J lost 4 bases, V lost 5 bases, and 20 bases had no gene match. As DNA, the CDR3 is TGTGCCAGCAGCCTAAAGACTCAATTCCGGGACAGCCAGAATCAGCCCCAGCATTTT. Its translation: CASSLKTQFRDSQNQPQHF.

V and J are TRBV5-4 and TRBJ2-5; 7 bases agree with TRBD2. With V trimmed by 4 bases and J by 6 bases, 12 bases remained unmatched. CDR1 is SGHNT, CDR2 YYREEE, per germline (reference sequence). The CDR3 loop spans 15 amino acids. CDR3 region: CASSTGGGSIQTQYF. CDR3 nucleotides: TGTGCCAGCAGCACTGGTGGCGGGAGTATACAGACCCAGTACTTC.

This chain uses TRBV6-5 with TRBJ1-4; D is perhaps TRBD1 (6 bases). V lost 6 bases and J lost 6, with 17 bases in between. This CDR3 is 15 amino acids long. Germline V gene lookup returns CDR1 MNHEY and CDR2 SVGAGI. The CDR3 here is CASSPPAGVDEKLFF. CDR3 bases: TGTGCCAGCAGCCCCCCGGCAGGGGTGGATGAAAAACTGTTTTTT.

The chain links TRBV2 to TRBJ1-2; TRBD1 matches 8 bases. V lost 11 bases to trimming and J lost 8 bases; unmatched junction nucleotides: 10. This CDR3 is 12 amino acids long. Germline CDR1 SNHLY, CDR2 FYNNEI. The CDR3: CAGQGGIIGYTF. The CDR3 nucleotides are TGTGCCGGACAGGGTGGAATTATCGGCTACACCTTC.

This clone was seen only once. The chain employs TRBV24-1 and TRBJ2-7; 7 bases map to TRBD1. The CDR3 totals 16 residues. V trimming: 3 bases; J trimming: 0 bases; junction bases outside the gene matches: 7. CDR1 is KGHDR and CDR2 is SFDVKD in the germline V gene. The CDR3 here is CATSDARQGSSYEQYF. The DNA of the CDR3 is TGTGCCACCAGTGATGCTCGACAGGGTAGCTCCTACGAGCAGTACTTC.

V usage is TRBV5-4 and J usage is TRBJ2-1, with a weak D call TRBD2 (6 bases). Trimming stripped 7 bases from V and 1 base from J, with 12 bases between. The CDR3 has 14 amino acids. Germline V gene lookup returns CDR1 SGHNT and CDR2 YYREEE (reference sequence). The DNA of the CDR3 is TGTGCCAGCCGTGAAGGGAGGTCCTACAATGAGCAGTTCTTC. The encoded protein is CASREGRSYNEQFF.

The rearrangement uses TRBV2 and TRBJ2-3; TRBD1 matches at 9 bases. The length of the CDR3 is 15 residues. Trimming took 5 bases from V and 3 from J; bases not matched to a gene: 6. CDR1 is SNHLY, CDR2 FYNNEI, per germline. The DNA for the CDR3 is TGTGCCAGCAGTCAGGGGACAGGGAGGACAGATACGCAGTATTTT. It codes for CASSQGTGRTDTQYF.

V is TRBV27 and J is TRBJ1-1, with 10 bases aligning to TRBD1. With V trimmed by 4 bases and J by 5 bases, 13 bases remained unmatched. Germline assignment: CDR1 MNHEY and CDR2 SMNVEV (reference sequence). The CDR3 loop spans 17 amino acids. CDR3 sequence reads: CASSSAGWTGGRTEAFF. The CDR3 DNA is TGTGCCAGCAGTTCCGCGGGGTGGACAGGGGGGAGGACTGAAGCTTTCTTT.